This is a list of T cell receptor beta chains from one sample in a study of blood T cell repertoires in COVID-19. The assay was immunoSEQ multiplex PCR, and TCRdb's table has in-frame clones only and misses some. The data hold some 190,000 clones, with more than 75% observed a single time. The specimen was PBMCs or T cells enriched from blood (not recorded which). The receptor set was obtained from a woman in her fifties or sixties with acute COVID-19. The CDR3 runs from the conserved cysteine through the conserved F or W. A D gene is named only where the DNA matches it firmly. Clone size, where shown, is once, few, many, or a class for clones that have expanded.

j_call: TRBJ1-3; v_call: TRBV6-4; clone_size: few; d_call: TRBD1; cdr3_aa: CASSDSGTGGAGNTIYF; cdr3_nt: TGTGCCAGCAGTGACTCTGGGACAGGGGGAGCTGGAAACACCATATATTTT
j_call: TRBJ1-1; v_call: TRBV5-1; clone_size: NA; d_call: TRBD1; cdr3_aa: CASSLFRDSSPAFF; cdr3_nt: TGCGCCAGCAGCCTGTTCCGGGACAGCTCCCCAGCTTTCTTT
j_call: TRBJ1-2; v_call: TRBV19; clone_size: NA; d_call: TRBD1; cdr3_aa: CASTQRRTGEEGYTF; cdr3_nt: TGTGCCAGTACCCAGAGACGGACAGGGGAGGAGGGCTACACCTTC
j_call: TRBJ2-1; v_call: TRBV5-4; clone_size: NA; d_call: NA; cdr3_aa: CASSFGQGINLEQFF; cdr3_nt: TGTGCCAGCAGCTTTGGGCAGGGGATAAATCTTGAGCAGTTCTTC
j_call: TRBJ1-5; v_call: TRBV28; clone_size: NA; d_call: NA; cdr3_aa: CASSFYDNSGNQPQHF; cdr3_nt: TGTGCCAGCAGTTTTTATGATAACAGTGGCAATCAGCCCCAGCATTTT
j_call: TRBJ2-2; v_call: TRBV28; clone_size: NA; d_call: NA; cdr3_aa: CASVPGGGNTGELFF; cdr3_nt: TGTGCCAGCGTACCCGGCGGCGGCAACACCGGGGAGCTGTTTTTT
j_call: TRBJ1-5; v_call: TRBV29-1; clone_size: NA; d_call: NA; cdr3_aa: CSVGGGLQPQHF; cdr3_nt: TGCAGCGTGGGAGGGGGACTTCAGCCCCAGCATTTT
j_call: TRBJ1-1; v_call: TRBV18; clone_size: NA; d_call: NA; cdr3_aa: CASASVNTEAFF; cdr3_nt: TGTGCCAGCGCCTCGGTGAACACTGAAGCTTTCTTT
j_call: TRBJ2-3; v_call: TRBV5-8; clone_size: NA; d_call: NA; cdr3_aa: CASSHLRGADTQYF; cdr3_nt: TGTGCCAGCAGCCACTTGCGGGGCGCAGATACGCAGTATTTT
j_call: TRBJ1-2; v_call: TRBV3-1/TRBV3-2; clone_size: NA; d_call: NA; cdr3_aa: CASSLDSNYGYTF; cdr3_nt: TGTGCCAGCAGCCTAGACAGTAACTATGGCTACACCTTC
j_call: TRBJ1-2; v_call: TRBV28; clone_size: NA; d_call: NA; cdr3_aa: CASSPVRGYWGYTF; cdr3_nt: TGTGCCAGCAGTCCCGTGAGGGGGTATTGGGGCTACACCTTC
j_call: TRBJ1-1; v_call: TRBV5-1; clone_size: NA; d_call: TRBD1; cdr3_aa: CASSFETGQGTNTEAFF; cdr3_nt: TGCGCCAGCAGCTTTGAAACGGGACAGGGCACGAACACTGAAGCTTTCTTT
j_call: TRBJ2-3; v_call: TRBV7-9; clone_size: once; d_call: TRBD2; cdr3_aa: CASRETSGSSTDTQYF; cdr3_nt: TGTGCCAGCAGAGAGACTAGCGGAAGTAGCACAGATACGCAGTATTTT
j_call: TRBJ2-3; v_call: TRBV6-1; clone_size: NA; d_call: NA; cdr3_aa: CASSDPRSTDTQYF; cdr3_nt: TGTGCCAGCAGTGACCCCCGAAGCACGGATACGCAGTATTTT
j_call: TRBJ1-6; v_call: TRBV28; clone_size: NA; d_call: NA; cdr3_aa: CASSYTPTNSPLHF; cdr3_nt: TGTGCCAGCAGTTATACGCCTACCAATTCACCCCTCCACTTT
j_call: TRBJ2-6; v_call: TRBV10-3; clone_size: NA; d_call: NA; cdr3_aa: CAISAFGANVLTF; cdr3_nt: TGTGCCATCAGCGCGTTTGGGGCCAACGTCCTGACTTTC
j_call: TRBJ1-1; v_call: TRBV10-3; clone_size: NA; d_call: TRBD1; cdr3_aa: CAISETDRRNTEAFF; cdr3_nt: TGTGCCATCAGTGAGACGGACAGGAGGAACACTGAAGCTTTCTTT
j_call: TRBJ1-5; v_call: TRBV18; clone_size: NA; d_call: TRBD1; cdr3_aa: CASSPAWTGEGNQPQHF; cdr3_nt: TGTGCCAGCTCACCAGCTTGGACAGGGGAGGGCAATCAGCCCCAGCATTTT
j_call: TRBJ1-6; v_call: TRBV2; clone_size: NA; d_call: NA; cdr3_aa: CASLGGVRSRSPLHF; cdr3_nt: TGTGCCAGCTTGGGCGGGGTGAGGAGTCGTTCACCCCTCCACTTT
j_call: TRBJ2-6; v_call: TRBV29-1; clone_size: NA; d_call: NA; cdr3_aa: CSVGGNTISSGANVLTF; cdr3_nt: TGCAGCGTTGGAGGGAACACAATCAGCTCTGGGGCCAACGTCCTGACTTTC
j_call: TRBJ1-6; v_call: TRBV5-4; clone_size: NA; d_call: TRBD1; cdr3_aa: CASRLDRGPYNSPLHF; cdr3_nt: TGTGCCAGCAGATTGGATAGGGGGCCCTATAATTCACCCCTCCACTTT
j_call: TRBJ1-1; v_call: TRBV4-2; clone_size: NA; d_call: NA; cdr3_aa: CASSLKLSRDTEAFF; cdr3_nt: TGTGCCAGCAGCCTTAAATTGTCCAGGGACACTGAAGCTTTCTTT
j_call: TRBJ2-5; v_call: TRBV7-9; clone_size: NA; d_call: NA; cdr3_aa: CAPQTQKTQYF; cdr3_nt: TGTGCCCCCCAGACTCAAAAGACCCAGTACTTC
j_call: TRBJ2-1; v_call: TRBV14; clone_size: many; d_call: NA; cdr3_aa: CASSQDKIGTYNEQFF; cdr3_nt: TGTGCCAGCAGCCAAGATAAAATTGGCACCTACAATGAGCAGTTCTTC
j_call: TRBJ1-2; v_call: TRBV7-2; clone_size: NA; d_call: TRBD1; cdr3_aa: CASSSTGTGGGYTF; cdr3_nt: TGTGCCAGCAGCTCAACCGGGACAGGAGGAGGCTACACCTTC
j_call: TRBJ2-5; v_call: TRBV19; clone_size: NA; d_call: NA; cdr3_aa: CASSTRLRVETQYF; cdr3_nt: TGTGCCAGTAGTACCCGCTTGAGGGTAGAGACCCAGTACTTC
j_call: TRBJ2-3; v_call: TRBV7-9; clone_size: few; d_call: TRBD2; cdr3_aa: CASGREEIPDTQYF; cdr3_nt: TGTGCCAGCGGGAGGGAGGAGATCCCAGATACGCAGTATTTT
j_call: TRBJ1-5; v_call: TRBV7-8; clone_size: NA; d_call: TRBD1; cdr3_aa: CASSPDRGDRNQPQHF; cdr3_nt: TGTGCCAGCAGCCCGGACAGGGGCGATCGCAATCAGCCCCAGCATTTT
j_call: TRBJ1-5; v_call: TRBV28; clone_size: few; d_call: NA; cdr3_aa: CASNRITTSNQPQHF; cdr3_nt: TGTGCCAGCAACAGGATTACGACGAGCAATCAGCCCCAGCATTTT
j_call: TRBJ2-5; v_call: TRBV19; clone_size: NA; d_call: TRBD1; cdr3_aa: CASSSTGEWTQYF; cdr3_nt: TGTGCCAGTAGTAGCACAGGGGAATGGACCCAGTACTTC
j_call: TRBJ1-6; v_call: TRBV19; clone_size: many; d_call: NA; cdr3_aa: CASRREPGNSPLHF; cdr3_nt: TGTGCCAGTAGGAGGGAGCCTGGTAATTCACCCCTCCACTTT
j_call: TRBJ2-3; v_call: TRBV28; clone_size: NA; d_call: NA; cdr3_aa: CASSPTFTGSLFDVGTDTQYF; cdr3_nt: TGTGCCAGCAGTCCTACTTTTACAGGGAGTTTGTTTGATGTTGGCACAGATACGCAGTATTTT
j_call: TRBJ1-5; v_call: TRBV6-6; clone_size: few; d_call: NA; cdr3_aa: CASRNNRDSNQPQHF; cdr3_nt: TGTGCCAGCAGAAACAACAGGGACAGCAATCAGCCCCAGCATTTT
j_call: TRBJ1-5; v_call: TRBV2; clone_size: few; d_call: NA; cdr3_aa: CASSDGGSNQPQHF; cdr3_nt: TGTGCCAGCAGTGATGGAGGGAGCAATCAGCCCCAGCATTTT
j_call: TRBJ1-3; v_call: TRBV7-9; clone_size: few; d_call: NA; cdr3_aa: CASSSVTHFSGNTIYF; cdr3_nt: TGTGCCAGCAGCTCCGTGACACACTTCTCTGGAAACACCATATATTTT
j_call: TRBJ2-5; v_call: TRBV19; clone_size: many; d_call: TRBD2; cdr3_aa: CASTPGLAGGQTQYF; cdr3_nt: TGTGCCAGTACCCCGGGACTAGCGGGGGGCCAGACCCAGTACTTC
j_call: TRBJ2-5; v_call: TRBV19; clone_size: NA; d_call: TRBD2; cdr3_aa: CATMGGSVLQETQYF; cdr3_nt: TGTGCCACCATGGGGGGGTCGGTCCTTCAAGAGACCCAGTACTTC
j_call: TRBJ1-2; v_call: TRBV13; clone_size: NA; d_call: TRBD1; cdr3_aa: CASSPDRARYGYTF; cdr3_nt: TGTGCCAGCAGCCCAGACAGGGCCCGCTATGGCTACACCTTC
j_call: TRBJ2-4; v_call: TRBV14; clone_size: NA; d_call: NA; cdr3_aa: CASSQGEIQYF; cdr3_nt: TGTGCCAGCAGCCAAGGCGAGATTCAGTACTTC
j_call: TRBJ2-1; v_call: TRBV7-2; clone_size: many; d_call: TRBD1; cdr3_aa: CASSLGTEGFEFF; cdr3_nt: TGTGCCAGCAGCCTCGGGACAGAAGGGTTTGAGTTCTTC
j_call: TRBJ2-3; v_call: TRBV18; clone_size: NA; d_call: TRBD2; cdr3_aa: CASSPPGRGGTDTQYF; cdr3_nt: TGTGCCAGCTCACCACCCGGGCGGGGGGGCACAGATACGCAGTATTTT
j_call: TRBJ1-5; v_call: TRBV28; clone_size: NA; d_call: NA; cdr3_aa: CASSSPGSRQPQHF; cdr3_nt: TGTGCCAGCAGTTCTCCGGGGTCCCGCCAGCCCCAGCATTTT
j_call: TRBJ1-1; v_call: TRBV18; clone_size: once; d_call: NA; cdr3_aa: CASSPGTLNTEAFF; cdr3_nt: TGTGCCAGCTCACCCGGGACACTGAACACTGAAGCTTTCTTT
j_call: TRBJ1-2; v_call: TRBV19; clone_size: few; d_call: TRBD1; cdr3_aa: CASSNDRGHGYTF; cdr3_nt: TGTGCCAGTAGTAACGACAGGGGGCATGGCTACACCTTC
j_call: TRBJ2-5; v_call: TRBV5-4; clone_size: NA; d_call: NA; cdr3_aa: CASRSGGRGEETQYF; cdr3_nt: TGTGCCAGCAGATCGGGGGGCAGGGGAGAAGAGACCCAGTACTTC
j_call: TRBJ2-5; v_call: TRBV3-1/TRBV3-2; clone_size: NA; d_call: TRBD2; cdr3_aa: CASSVGGGSRETQYF; cdr3_nt: TGTGCCAGCAGCGTGGGGGGGGGATCGCGAGAGACCCAGTACTTC
j_call: TRBJ2-2; v_call: TRBV5-4; clone_size: few; d_call: TRBD1; cdr3_aa: CASRRDSITGELFF; cdr3_nt: TGTGCCAGCAGACGGGACAGCATCACCGGGGAGCTGTTTTTT
j_call: TRBJ2-3; v_call: TRBV9; clone_size: NA; d_call: TRBD2; cdr3_aa: CASSPGASGWRGTDTQYF; cdr3_nt: TGTGCCAGCAGCCCTGGGGCTAGCGGGTGGAGGGGCACAGATACGCAGTATTTT
j_call: TRBJ1-2; v_call: TRBV4-3; clone_size: NA; d_call: TRBD1; cdr3_aa: CASSQSPRDRVPYGYTF; cdr3_nt: TGCGCCAGCAGCCAATCCCCGAGGGACAGGGTCCCCTATGGCTACACCTTC
j_call: TRBJ1-1; v_call: TRBV6-5; clone_size: NA; d_call: NA; cdr3_aa: CASSFTQNTEAFF; cdr3_nt: TGTGCCAGCAGTTTCACTCAGAACACTGAAGCTTTCTTT
j_call: TRBJ2-3; v_call: TRBV5-4; clone_size: NA; d_call: NA; cdr3_aa: CASSSRDTFTDTQYF; cdr3_nt: TGTGCCAGCAGCTCCCGGGACACTTTCACAGATACGCAGTATTTT
j_call: TRBJ1-5; v_call: TRBV18; clone_size: NA; d_call: NA; cdr3_aa: CASSPGRGGNQPQHF; cdr3_nt: TGTGCCAGCTCACCTGGGCGGGGCGGCAATCAGCCCCAGCATTTT
j_call: TRBJ1-1; v_call: TRBV6-5; clone_size: NA; d_call: TRBD1; cdr3_aa: CASSRTRQGNTEAFF; cdr3_nt: TGTGCCAGCAGTCGCACCCGACAGGGGAACACTGAAGCTTTCTTT
j_call: TRBJ1-5; v_call: TRBV18; clone_size: NA; d_call: TRBD1; cdr3_aa: CASTATGGARSNQPQHF; cdr3_nt: TGTGCCAGCACAGCCACAGGGGGGGCGAGAAGCAATCAGCCCCAGCATTTT